Below are 2 T cell receptor beta chains sequenced from a single sample in a study of cytomegalovirus exposure and HLA in healthy donors. Both 60 Vbeta primers and 13 Jbeta primers went into the PCR. Assay used: immunoSEQ multiplex PCR; TCRdb lists only in-frame clones, some missing. The listing contains about 160,000 clones. The sequenced sample consisted of PBMCs. The receptors shown here come from an older woman in good health and CMV-seronegative.

The chain has TRBV7-9 and TRBJ1-1; D is unresolved. Trimming took off 1 base at V and 8 bases at J, with 5 bases between the two ends. Germline values: CDR1 SEHNR, CDR2 FQNEAQ (reference sequence). The CDR3 consists of 11 residues. The DNA for the CDR3 is TGTGCCAGCAGCTTAGGCGGGGAAGCTTTCTTT. Protein product: CASSLGGEAFF.

The rearrangement joins TRBV25-1 to TRBJ1-1; D possibly corresponds to TRBD1 (6 bases). Germline values: CDR1 MGHDK, CDR2 SYGVNS. CDR3 size: 16 residues. Deletions cut 4 bases from V and 1 base from J, with 16 bases between. CDR3 coding DNA: TGTGCCAGCAGTGCAACCTACAGGGCCCAGAACACTGAAGCTTTCTTT. This encodes CASSATYRAQNTEAFF.